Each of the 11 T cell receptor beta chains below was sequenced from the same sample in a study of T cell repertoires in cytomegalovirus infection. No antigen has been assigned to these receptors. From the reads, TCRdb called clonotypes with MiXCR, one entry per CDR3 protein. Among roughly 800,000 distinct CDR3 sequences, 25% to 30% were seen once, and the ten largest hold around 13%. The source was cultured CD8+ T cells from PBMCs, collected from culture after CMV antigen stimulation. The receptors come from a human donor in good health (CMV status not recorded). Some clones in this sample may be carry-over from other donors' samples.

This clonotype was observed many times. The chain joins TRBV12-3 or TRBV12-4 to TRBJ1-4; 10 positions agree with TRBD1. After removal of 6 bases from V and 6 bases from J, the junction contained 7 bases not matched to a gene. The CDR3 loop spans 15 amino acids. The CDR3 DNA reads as TGTGCCAGCAGCCACGTCGGGACAGGGGATGAAAAACTGTTTTTT. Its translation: CASSHVGTGDEKLFF.

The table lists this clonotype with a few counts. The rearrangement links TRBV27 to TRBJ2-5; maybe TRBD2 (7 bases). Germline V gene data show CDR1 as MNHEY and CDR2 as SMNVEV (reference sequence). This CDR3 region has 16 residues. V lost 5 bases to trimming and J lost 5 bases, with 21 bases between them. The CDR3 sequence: CASSPYRGGAVETQYF. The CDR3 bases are TGTGCCAGCAGTCCGTATCGAGGGGGGGCCGTGGAGACCCAGTACTTC.

In DNA form, the CDR3 reads TGTGCCAGCAGAACCGGACAGGGGGATAACTATGGCTACACCTTC. It specifies CASRTGQGDNYGYTF. The chain uses TRBV6-6 and TRBJ1-2; TRBD1 agrees at 10 bases. The germline V gene encodes CDR1 MNHNY and CDR2 SVGAGI (reference sequence). After removal of 6 bases from V and 1 base from J, the junction contained 5 bases not matched to a gene. The CDR3 sequence is 15 residues long.

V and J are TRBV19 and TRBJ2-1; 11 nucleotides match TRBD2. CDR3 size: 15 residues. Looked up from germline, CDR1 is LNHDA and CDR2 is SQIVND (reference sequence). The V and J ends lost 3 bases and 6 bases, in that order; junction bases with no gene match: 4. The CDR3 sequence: CASSMTSGVLNEQFF. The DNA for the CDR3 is TGTGCCAGTAGTATGACTAGCGGGGTTCTCAATGAGCAGTTCTTC.

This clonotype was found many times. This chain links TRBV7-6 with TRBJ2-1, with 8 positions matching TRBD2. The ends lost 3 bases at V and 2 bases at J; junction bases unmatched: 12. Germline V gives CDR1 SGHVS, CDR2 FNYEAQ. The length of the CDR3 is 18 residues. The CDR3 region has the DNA TGTGCCAGCAGCTTCCCCTATAATGGCGGGGGGACCTACAATGAGCAGTTCTTC. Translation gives CASSFPYNGGGTYNEQFF.

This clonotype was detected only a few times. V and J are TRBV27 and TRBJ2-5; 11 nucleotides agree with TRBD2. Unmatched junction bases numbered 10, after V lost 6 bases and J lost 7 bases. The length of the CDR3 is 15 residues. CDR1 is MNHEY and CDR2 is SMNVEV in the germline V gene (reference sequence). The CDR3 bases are TGTGCCAGCAGCCCGCTTAGCGGGGGGGACGCGACCCAGTACTTC. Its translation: CASSPLSGGDATQYF.

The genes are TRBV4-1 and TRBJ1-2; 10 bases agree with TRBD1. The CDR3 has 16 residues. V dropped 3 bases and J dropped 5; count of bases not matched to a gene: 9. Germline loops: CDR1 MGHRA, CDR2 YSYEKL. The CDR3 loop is CASSQELTGQGYGYTF. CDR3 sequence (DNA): TGCGCCAGCAGCCAGGAGTTAACGGGACAGGGGTATGGCTACACCTTC.

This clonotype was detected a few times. The CDR3 DNA sequence: TGCGCCAGCAGCCATCCGGGAGACGAGCAGTTCTTC. It specifies CASSHPGDEQFF. The genes are TRBV4-1 and TRBJ2-1, with D possibly TRBD2 on 6 matching bases. Per germline, CDR1 MGHRA and CDR2 YSYEKL. CDR3 length: 12 amino acids. Trimming left V 3 bases short and J 10 bases short, with 10 bases between.

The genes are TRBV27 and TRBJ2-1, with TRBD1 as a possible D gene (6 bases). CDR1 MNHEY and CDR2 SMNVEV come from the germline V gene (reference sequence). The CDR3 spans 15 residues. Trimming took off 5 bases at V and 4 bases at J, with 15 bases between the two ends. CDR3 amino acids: CASSKRSDRYNEQFF. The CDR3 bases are TGTGCCAGCAGTAAGCGCTCAGACAGGTACAATGAGCAGTTCTTC.

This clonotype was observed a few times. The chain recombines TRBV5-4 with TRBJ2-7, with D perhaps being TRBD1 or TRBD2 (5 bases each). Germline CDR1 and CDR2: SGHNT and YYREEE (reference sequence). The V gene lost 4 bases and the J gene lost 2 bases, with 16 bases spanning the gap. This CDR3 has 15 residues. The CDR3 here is CASSLGRDPTYEQYV. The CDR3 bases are TGTGCCAGCAGCCTTGGTAGGGACCCCACCTACGAGCAGTACGTC.

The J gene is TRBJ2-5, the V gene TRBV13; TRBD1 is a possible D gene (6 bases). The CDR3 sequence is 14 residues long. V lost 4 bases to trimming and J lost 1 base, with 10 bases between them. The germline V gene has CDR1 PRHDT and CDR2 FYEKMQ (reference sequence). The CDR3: CASSSRGSQETQYF. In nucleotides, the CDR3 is TGTGCCAGCAGCTCCAGGGGATCCCAAGAGACCCAGTACTTC.